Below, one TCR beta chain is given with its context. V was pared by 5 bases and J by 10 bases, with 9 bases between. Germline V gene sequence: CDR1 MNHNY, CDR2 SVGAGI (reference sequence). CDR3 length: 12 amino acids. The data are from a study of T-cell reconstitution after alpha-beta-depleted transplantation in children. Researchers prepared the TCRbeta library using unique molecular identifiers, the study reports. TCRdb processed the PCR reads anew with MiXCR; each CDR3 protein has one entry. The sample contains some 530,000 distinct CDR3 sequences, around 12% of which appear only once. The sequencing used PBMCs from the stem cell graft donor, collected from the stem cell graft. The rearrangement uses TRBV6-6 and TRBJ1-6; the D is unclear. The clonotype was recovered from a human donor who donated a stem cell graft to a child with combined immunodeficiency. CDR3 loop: CASSEYGSPLHF. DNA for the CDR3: TGTGCCAGCAGTGAGTACGGATCACCCCTCCACTTT.